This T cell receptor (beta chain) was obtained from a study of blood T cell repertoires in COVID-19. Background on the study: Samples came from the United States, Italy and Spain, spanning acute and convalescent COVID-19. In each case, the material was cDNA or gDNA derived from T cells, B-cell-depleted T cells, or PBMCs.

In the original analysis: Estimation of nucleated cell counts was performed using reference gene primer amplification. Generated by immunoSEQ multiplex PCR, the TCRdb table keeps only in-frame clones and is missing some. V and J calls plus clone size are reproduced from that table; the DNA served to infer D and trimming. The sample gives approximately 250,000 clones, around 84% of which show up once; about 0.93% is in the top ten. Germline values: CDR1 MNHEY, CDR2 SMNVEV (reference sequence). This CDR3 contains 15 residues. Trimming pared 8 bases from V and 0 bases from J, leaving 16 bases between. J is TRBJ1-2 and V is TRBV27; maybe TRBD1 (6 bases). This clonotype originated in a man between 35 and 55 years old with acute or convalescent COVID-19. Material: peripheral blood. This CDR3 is CASPAGDLANYGYTF. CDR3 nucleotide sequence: TGTGCCAGCCCAGCAGGGGATTTAGCTAACTATGGCTACACCTTC.